Detailed here is one T cell receptor beta chain. The sample is drawn from a study of cytomegalovirus exposure and HLA in healthy donors. Amplification used 60 Vbeta primers and 13 Jbeta primers. Repertoires were generated with immunoSEQ multiplex PCR, while TCRdb's copy carries only in-frame clones and drops some. The repertoire has about 160,000 clones, around four fifths of them found once; the top ten carry around 10%. The TCR was taken from a middle-aged man in good health and CMV-seropositive. Sequenced material: PBMCs.

CDR3 in DNA: TGTGCCTGGAAGGAGGGACTATCCTATGGCTACACCTTC. It codes for CAWKEGLSYGYTF. The rearrangement links TRBV30 to TRBJ1-2; D might be TRBD1 (5 bases). V lost 4 bases, J lost 4 bases, and 13 bases lay in between. The CDR3 loop spans 13 amino acids. Germline V gives CDR1 GTSNPN, CDR2 SVGIG (reference sequence).